A single sample is the source of the 26 T cell receptor beta chains below, sequenced in a study of blood T cell repertoires in COVID-19. TCRdb's table, derived via immunoSEQ multiplex PCR, lists solely in-frame clones and lacks some. The sample records 250,000 or so clones, around 93% being singletons. Specimen: PBMCs or T cells enriched from blood (not recorded which). The receptors derive from a man between 40 and 49 years old who had been exposed to COVID-19.

This chain uses TRBV12-5 with TRBJ2-1; TRBD1 is a possible D gene (5 bases). The CDR3 has 14 residues. Between the trimmed V and J ends, which lost 2 bases and 2 bases, there was a span of 7 bases. CDR1 LGHNT and CDR2 FRNRAP come from the germline V gene. CDR3 sequence: CASGLSGTYNEQFF. CDR3 in DNA: TGTGCTAGTGGTTTGTCAGGGACCTACAATGAGCAGTTCTTC.

The chain employs TRBV18 and TRBJ1-2; tentatively, D is TRBD1 (5 bases). Germline CDR1 and CDR2: KGHSH and LQKENI. Trimming left V 3 bases short and J 6 bases short, with 17 bases between. This CDR3 spans 15 amino acids. CDR3 sequence reads: CASSPGSGLPNGYTF. CDR3 coding DNA: TGTGCCAGCTCACCTGGGTCAGGGCTACCCAATGGCTACACCTTC.

J is TRBJ1-2 and V is TRBV28, with 8 nucleotides matching TRBD1. The CDR3 is 13 amino acids. V dropped 5 bases and J dropped 7; count of bases not matched to a gene: 6. Germline V CDR1 and CDR2: MDHEN, SYDVKM. CDR3 DNA sequence: TGTGCCAGCAGTACGTCAGGGGGCTCTGGCTACACCTTC. Its translation is CASSTSGGSGYTF.

V usage is TRBV7-9 and J usage is TRBJ1-2; a weak D match, TRBD1 (5 bases). The CDR3 extends over 15 amino acids. Germline assignment: CDR1 SEHNR and CDR2 FQNEAQ (reference sequence). Trimming took off 6 bases at V and 0 bases at J, with 14 bases between the two ends. The CDR3 sequence: CASSSDRDSNYGYTF. CDR3 DNA: TGTGCCAGCAGTAGTGACCGGGACTCTAACTATGGCTACACCTTC.

V is TRBV7-2 and J is TRBJ1-2; D may be TRBD1 (5 bases). Trimming stripped 7 bases from V and 7 bases from J, with 13 bases between. CDR1 SGHTA and CDR2 FQGNSA come from the germline V gene. The length of the CDR3 is 12 residues. DNA of the CDR3: TGTGCCAGCACCTTCGGGGGGACTGGCTACACCTTC. It is translated as CASTFGGTGYTF.

The chain is built from TRBV30 and TRBJ2-1; weak D call: TRBD2 (6 bases). Germline V gene data show CDR1 as GTSNPN and CDR2 as SVGIG (reference sequence). V was clipped by 3 bases and J by 4 bases, with 16 bases between them. The CDR3 consists of 15 residues. DNA for the CDR3: TGTGCCTGGAGCGACATCGGAGGGCCGTACAATGAGCAGTTCTTC. Translating gives CAWSDIGGPYNEQFF.

The rearrangement joins TRBV7-9 to TRBJ2-2; TRBD2 is a possible D gene (5 bases). The germline V and J ends were trimmed by 5 bases and 5 bases, with 9 bases remaining between them. Per the germline V gene, CDR1 is SEHNR and CDR2 is FQNEAQ (reference sequence). CDR3 length: 13 residues. DNA for the CDR3: TGTGCCAGCAGCGACGGGGTGACCGGGGAGCTGTTTTTT. Its protein is CASSDGVTGELFF.

The CDR3 loop reads CASIQGNLAFF. For the CDR3, the DNA is TGTGCCAGCATACAGGGAAATCTTGCTTTCTTT. The chain combines TRBV2 with TRBJ1-1; perhaps TRBD1 as D (6 bases). This CDR3 region has 11 residues. Germline loops: CDR1 SNHLY, CDR2 FYNNEI. Trimming took 7 bases from V and 11 from J, leaving 14 bases between them.

Here the CDR3 reads CASSIPGGGNGYTF. The CDR3 DNA is TGTGCCAGTAGTATCCCGGGAGGGGGCAATGGCTACACCTTC. The chain combines TRBV19 with TRBJ1-2; 7 nucleotides line up with TRBD1. This CDR3 comprises 14 residues. CDR1 is LNHDA, CDR2 SQIVND, per germline (reference sequence). V was pared by 3 bases and J by 6 bases, with 7 bases of the junction left unmatched.

This chain links TRBV28 with TRBJ1-2; D is possibly TRBD1 (5 bases). The CDR3 runs to 13 residues. CDR1 MDHEN and CDR2 SYDVKM come from the germline V gene. Trimming took off 6 bases at V and 8 bases at J, with 16 bases between the two ends. CDR3 amino acids: CASRGGARMGYTF. CDR3 DNA sequence: TGTGCCAGCAGAGGAGGGGCCCGAATGGGCTACACCTTC.

The chain couples TRBV2 to TRBJ1-5; D perhaps matches TRBD1 (6 bases). Looked up from germline, CDR1 is SNHLY and CDR2 is FYNNEI. The CDR3 contains 15 residues. Trimming pared 7 bases from V and 0 bases from J, leaving 13 bases between. CDR3 amino acids: CASNPGHYSNQPQHF. In nucleotides, the CDR3 is TGTGCCAGCAACCCGGGACATTATAGCAATCAGCCCCAGCATTTT.

This chain uses TRBV7-9 with TRBJ1-1; 7 nucleotides agree with TRBD1. The J segment lost 0 bases and the V segment lost 1 base, leaving 5 bases of the junction unmatched. This CDR3 contains 16 residues. Germline-derived CDR1 and CDR2 are SEHNR and FQNEAQ (reference sequence). The CDR3 DNA is TGTGCCAGCAGCTTAGGGGACAGAGCCTTGAACACTGAAGCTTTCTTT. It translates to CASSLGDRALNTEAFF.

The rearrangement links TRBV10-2 to TRBJ1-5; D gene unclear. Germline V gene sequence: CDR1 WSHSY, CDR2 SAAADI. Deletions cut 2 bases from V and 0 bases from J, with 8 bases between. This CDR3 is built from 15 residues. CDR3 nucleotides: TGCGCCAGCAGTGAGGAGGGCTATAGCAATCAGCCCCAGCATTTT. This gives the protein CASSEEGYSNQPQHF.

This clone was detected only once. The rearrangement joins TRBV20-1 to TRBJ1-4; D call uncertain. The CDR3 spans 14 residues. Germline V gene lookup returns CDR1 DFQATT and CDR2 SNEGSKA (reference sequence). The germline V and J ends were trimmed by 3 bases and 4 bases, with 12 bases remaining between them. The CDR3 loop reads CSASQLPLNEKLFF. The CDR3 DNA reads TGCAGTGCTAGTCAACTTCCTCTTAATGAAAAACTGTTTTTT.

CDR3 region: CASSWGQGSYEQYF. CDR3 nucleotide sequence: TGTGCCAGCAGTTGGGGACAGGGGTCTTACGAGCAGTACTTC. The gene calls are TRBV6-5 and TRBJ2-7; TRBD1 matches 10 bases. The CDR3 totals 14 residues. The germline V gene encodes CDR1 MNHEY and CDR2 SVGAGI. V lost 4 bases, J lost 4 bases, and 4 bases stayed unmatched.

The chain recombines TRBV19 with TRBJ2-5; TRBD2 is a possible D gene (5 bases). The length of the CDR3 is 14 residues. Trimming pared 5 bases from V and 5 bases from J, leaving 15 bases between. Germline V gene sequence: CDR1 LNHDA, CDR2 SQIVND (reference sequence). The CDR3 sequence: CASSRQRAGETQYF. The DNA of the CDR3 is TGTGCCAGTAGTCGTCAGAGGGCTGGGGAGACCCAGTACTTC.

The chain couples TRBV28 to TRBJ1-1, with 9 bases matching TRBD1. Losses at the gene ends were 4 bases for V and 5 bases for J; bases not matched to a gene: 8. The CDR3 is 15 amino acids. Germline CDR1 and CDR2: MDHEN and SYDVKM. The CDR3 DNA sequence: TGTGCCAGCAGTTCACAGGGGGCGCTTTGGACTGAAGCTTTCTTT. This translates into CASSSQGALWTEAFF.

The chain recombines TRBV5-6 with TRBJ2-3; D perhaps matches TRBD1 (7 bases). CDR3 length equals 14 residues. Trimming pared 5 bases from V and 1 base from J, leaving 11 bases between. The germline V gene encodes CDR1 SGHDT and CDR2 YYEEEE. The CDR3 region is CASRRGQRTDTQYF. The CDR3 DNA reads as TGTGCCAGCAGGCGGGGACAGCGCACAGATACGCAGTATTTT.

The count of this clone is one. V and J are TRBV19 and TRBJ2-4, with a possible D match to TRBD1 (6 bases). The V and J ends lost 5 bases and 5 bases respectively, with 13 bases between them. The CDR3 contains 14 residues. Germline V gene sequence: CDR1 LNHDA, CDR2 SQIVND (reference sequence). CDR3 in amino acids: CASSPSGAENIQYF. CDR3 nucleotide sequence: TGTGCCAGTAGTCCATCAGGGGCGGAAAACATTCAGTACTTC.

This clone occurred a few times. The chain carries TRBV7-9 and TRBJ1-2; the match to TRBD1 covers 9 bases. With 6 bases clipped from V and 7 bases from J, the junction kept 3 bases outside the gene matches. The germline V gene has CDR1 SEHNR and CDR2 FQNEAQ (reference sequence). The CDR3 contains 12 residues. The CDR3: CASRDRGGGYTF. CDR3 nucleotide sequence: TGTGCCAGCAGGGACAGGGGTGGTGGCTACACCTTC.

The count of this clone is one. The rearrangement uses TRBV2 and TRBJ1-1, with 9 bases aligning to TRBD1. CDR1 is SNHLY, CDR2 FYNNEI, per germline. The CDR3 spans 14 residues. The ends lost 5 bases at V and 4 bases at J; junction bases unmatched: 5. CDR3 DNA: TGTGCCAGCAGTATTACAGGGGGCGGCACTGAAGCTTTCTTT. Its protein product is CASSITGGGTEAFF.

The chain uses TRBV5-1 and TRBJ2-1; 7 bases align to TRBD1. Per germline, CDR1 SGHRS and CDR2 YFSETQ. The CDR3 runs 13 residues. The V and J ends lost 0 bases and 10 bases, in that order; junction bases with no gene match: 4. In nucleotides, the CDR3 is TGCGCCAGCAGCTTGGATTGGGGACAGGAGCAGTTCTTC. Its protein is CASSLDWGQEQFF.

The CDR3: CASSLGGGQPQHF. The CDR3, as DNA: TGTGCCAGCAGCTTGGGAGGCGGTCAGCCCCAGCATTTT. The V call is TRBV7-2, the J call TRBJ1-5; D gene uncertain. The CDR3 has 13 residues. Trimming shortened V by 3 bases and J by 6 bases, and 9 bases separated the two germline ends. Germline V gene lookup returns CDR1 SGHTA and CDR2 FQGNSA.

The rearrangement uses TRBV6-6 and TRBJ2-1; 8 bases map to TRBD2. Germline V gene sequence: CDR1 MNHNY, CDR2 SVGAGI (reference sequence). V dropped 4 bases and J dropped 7; count of bases not matched to a gene: 12. The CDR3 consists of 16 residues. CDR3 residues: CASSSSGRRGGNEQFF. The CDR3 DNA sequence: TGTGCCAGCAGTTCCTCGGGGCGCCGGGGGGGAAATGAGCAGTTCTTC.

V gene TRBV11-2 combines with J gene TRBJ1-4; D call uncertain. Looked up from germline, CDR1 is SGHAT and CDR2 is FQNNGV. Trimming took off 6 bases at V and 3 bases at J, with 14 bases between the two ends. This CDR3 comprises 15 residues. CDR3 region: CASSPGFGSNEKLFF. The CDR3 nucleotides are TGTGCCAGCAGTCCAGGTTTTGGGTCTAATGAAAAACTGTTTTTT.

This chain joins TRBV4-1 and TRBJ2-2, with 9 bases that match TRBD2. V shed 3 bases, J shed 7 bases, and the junction held 6 bases outside the gene matches. There are 15 residues in the CDR3. CDR1 MGHRA and CDR2 YSYEKL come from the germline V gene. The CDR3 nucleotides are TGCGCCAGCAGCCAGCTAGCGGGGAAGGGCGGGGAGCTGTTTTTT. This translates into CASSQLAGKGGELFF.